Listed below are T cell receptor beta chains from one sample, sequenced in a study of cytomegalovirus exposure and HLA in healthy donors. The repertoire was sequenced with immunoSEQ multiplex PCR; TCRdb's copy has only in-frame clones and lacks some. The sample shows around 190,000 clones, roughly 80% of them seen only once. The specimen sequenced was PBMCs. These receptors came from a man aged 35 to 55 in good health and CMV-seropositive. Both conserved end residues are trimmed from each CDR3. Clone size appears in some rows only: once, few, many, or a class for an expanded clone.

v_gene: TRBV6-6; abundance: -; len: 9; j_gene: TRBJ2-5; CDR3aa: ASGGEETQY
v_gene: TRBV21-1; abundance: -; len: 16; j_gene: TRBJ2-2; CDR3aa: ASSNLQDRGRDTGELF
v_gene: TRBV6-1; abundance: once; len: 12; j_gene: TRBJ1-3; CDR3aa: ASSELGAGNTIY
v_gene: TRBV5-1; abundance: -; len: 15; j_gene: TRBJ1-4; CDR3aa: ASSPGQPSAKSGKLF
v_gene: TRBV7-2; abundance: -; len: 14; j_gene: TRBJ1-4; CDR3aa: ASSLAPGRTNEKLF
v_gene: TRBV16; abundance: -; len: 13; j_gene: TRBJ2-3; CDR3aa: ASSPPGLAGDTQY
v_gene: TRBV27; abundance: -; len: 15; j_gene: TRBJ2-5; CDR3aa: ASSLMGSGGRRETQY
v_gene: TRBV5-4; abundance: -; len: 13; j_gene: TRBJ2-7; CDR3aa: ASSWGLAGAYEQY
v_gene: TRBV6-1; abundance: -; len: 13; j_gene: TRBJ2-5; CDR3aa: ASSGLRGRLGTQY
v_gene: TRBV5-5; abundance: -; len: 17; j_gene: TRBJ2-3; CDR3aa: ASSLYSGTFHTSTDTQY
v_gene: TRBV18; abundance: once; len: 15; j_gene: TRBJ2-7; CDR3aa: ASSPGLAGDSSYEQY
v_gene: TRBV7-9; abundance: -; len: 15; j_gene: TRBJ1-2; CDR3aa: ASSLEGGPKANYGYT
v_gene: TRBV5-1; abundance: -; len: 16; j_gene: TRBJ1-4; CDR3aa: ASSRTHRQGSTNEKLF
v_gene: TRBV7-2; abundance: once; len: 16; j_gene: TRBJ2-1; CDR3aa: ASSLSPLAGEVHNEQF
v_gene: TRBV7-6; abundance: -; len: 14; j_gene: TRBJ2-1; CDR3aa: ASSMGGQGQGNEQF
v_gene: TRBV20-1; abundance: -; len: 9; j_gene: TRBJ2-7; CDR3aa: SAASAGEQY
v_gene: TRBV6-1; abundance: -; len: 12; j_gene: TRBJ2-2; CDR3aa: ASRAGVGTGELF
v_gene: TRBV2; abundance: few; len: 12; j_gene: TRBJ1-4; CDR3aa: ASSVGRKNEKLF
v_gene: TRBV18; abundance: -; len: 12; j_gene: TRBJ1-1; CDR3aa: ASSPPGFGTEAF
v_gene: TRBV7-9; abundance: few; len: 13; j_gene: TRBJ2-3; CDR3aa: ASSLGLFDTDTQY
v_gene: TRBV2; abundance: -; len: 13; j_gene: TRBJ2-1; CDR3aa: ASRATSGGDNEQF
v_gene: TRBV6-1; abundance: -; len: 13; j_gene: TRBJ2-1; CDR3aa: ASSPSGGTYNEQF
v_gene: TRBV5-5; abundance: -; len: 12; j_gene: TRBJ1-2; CDR3aa: ASSLVGANYGYT
v_gene: TRBV18; abundance: -; len: 16; j_gene: TRBJ2-7; CDR3aa: ASSPGTGGAAGGSEQY
v_gene: TRBV5-6; abundance: once; len: 14; j_gene: TRBJ2-2; CDR3aa: ASTGTSGTNTGELF
v_gene: TRBV10-3; abundance: few; len: 16; j_gene: TRBJ2-2; CDR3aa: AISESGRASSNTGELF
v_gene: TRBV6-5; abundance: few; len: 11; j_gene: TRBJ1-4; CDR3aa: ATRLRANEKLF
v_gene: TRBV14; abundance: few; len: 14; j_gene: TRBJ1-4; CDR3aa: ASSQGMGLIAEKLF
v_gene: TRBV7-6; abundance: -; len: 13; j_gene: TRBJ2-2; CDR3aa: ASSLGREGPGELF
v_gene: TRBV27; abundance: -; len: 14; j_gene: TRBJ2-1; CDR3aa: ASSWGGSGPYNEQF
v_gene: TRBV28; abundance: -; len: 16; j_gene: TRBJ2-1; CDR3aa: ASSPIPPGGAGPLDKF
v_gene: TRBV5-1; abundance: -; len: 11; j_gene: TRBJ2-2; CDR3aa: ASRLRGTGELF
v_gene: TRBV4-2; abundance: -; len: 17; j_gene: TRBJ2-2; CDR3aa: ASSRGASGSAANTGELF
v_gene: TRBV27; abundance: once; len: 13; j_gene: TRBJ1-6; CDR3aa: ASSFRGQNNSPLH
v_gene: TRBV2; abundance: -; len: 11; j_gene: TRBJ2-5; CDR3aa: ASKSDTQETQY
v_gene: TRBV6-1; abundance: -; len: 11; j_gene: TRBJ2-5; CDR3aa: ASSPGLVGEQY
v_gene: TRBV6-1; abundance: once; len: 12; j_gene: TRBJ1-3; CDR3aa: ASRKDRAGNTIY
v_gene: TRBV19; abundance: -; len: 11; j_gene: TRBJ2-7; CDR3aa: ASSPRGTGEQY
v_gene: TRBV15; abundance: -; len: 14; j_gene: TRBJ2-6; CDR3aa: ATSRDRGSGANVLT
v_gene: TRBV5-4; abundance: -; len: 16; j_gene: TRBJ2-2; CDR3aa: ASSSERGGLLNTGELF
v_gene: TRBV28; abundance: -; len: 12; j_gene: -; CDR3aa: ASRIAGMVYEQY
v_gene: TRBV6-6; abundance: -; len: 11; j_gene: TRBJ1-2; CDR3aa: ASSYRDTLSYT
v_gene: TRBV7-2; abundance: few; len: 13; j_gene: TRBJ2-2; CDR3aa: ASSGFAAGVGELF
v_gene: TRBV5-1; abundance: -; len: 13; j_gene: TRBJ2-5; CDR3aa: ASSWGPTGLETQY
v_gene: TRBV7-9; abundance: -; len: 11; j_gene: TRBJ2-3; CDR3aa: ASSPLLGDTQY
v_gene: TRBV4-1; abundance: -; len: 17; j_gene: TRBJ2-1; CDR3aa: ASSQVGLAGGPMASEQF